The T cell receptor beta chain described here comes from a study of OX40 agonist ivuxolimab in advanced cancers. Study in general: Three patients had partial responses: one hepatocellular carcinoma, two cutaneous melanoma. Study-level points and caveats: The study found that CD8+ T cells averaged more expanded clones than CD4+. The study did not work out the antigen specificity of the expanded peripheral T cells.

Concerning this clone itself: Its antigen is currently unknown.

The ends were cut back, 6 bases at V and 0 bases at J, with 9 bases in the middle. This CDR3 has 15 amino acids. CDR1 is LNHNV, CDR2 YYDKDF, per germline (reference sequence). TCRdb's copy holds only in-frame clones and misses some; the assay was immunoSEQ multiplex PCR. The sample has 45,000 to 65,000 clones, around 90% seen once; the top ten hold more than 9.5%. This TCR derives from an adult with an advanced solid tumor such as melanoma, head and neck, liver or kidney cancer. The rearrangement links TRBV15 to TRBJ2-6; D is perhaps TRBD2 (5 bases). The specimen was CD4+ or CD8+ T cells sorted from blood, collected in a trial of the OX40 agonist ivuxolimab. As DNA, the CDR3 is TGTGCCACCAGGGACTTGGGCTCTGGGGCCAACGTCCTGACTTTC. Residues: CATRDLGSGANVLTF.